These T cell receptor beta chains were read from a single sample in a study of cytotoxic CD8 clonotypes in ibrutinib-treated CLL. Clones were sequenced by immunoSEQ multiplex PCR, and TCRdb holds only the in-frame ones, with some missing. The sample shows roughly 250,000 clones, roughly 70% of them seen only once. The sample was PBMCs, taken after 24 months of ibrutinib treatment. These receptors all come from a human donor with chronic lymphocytic leukemia. The CDR3 runs from the conserved cysteine through the conserved F or W. D genes are given only for firm matches. Some rows have no size entry. The others give once, few or many, or a class for an expanded clone.

J gene | D gene | clone size | V gene | CDR3 DNA | CDR3 protein
TRBJ1-1 | - | - | TRBV27 | TGTGCCAGCAGTTTAATAGCCTCGAGAGAAGCTTTCTTT | CASSLIASREAFF
TRBJ2-3 | - | - | TRBV27 | TGTGCCAGCAGTTTTCGAGGGTGGGGAGATACGCAGTATTTT | CASSFRGWGDTQYF
TRBJ2-2 | - | few | TRBV11-2 | TGTGCCAGCAGCTTAGGGGGTTGGCTGTTTTTT | CASSLGGWLFF
TRBJ2-3 | - | once | TRBV7-9 | TGTGCCAGCAGCTTCTCGTACACAGATACGCAGTATTTT | CASSFSYTDTQYF
TRBJ2-3 | TRBD1 | - | TRBV18 | TGTGCCAGCTCACTGACAGGGGGAGCAGATACGCAGTATTTT | CASSLTGGADTQYF
TRBJ1-5 | - | - | TRBV7-6 | TGTGCCAGCAGCCAGGACGGAGGAGGTCAGCCCCAGCATTTT | CASSQDGGGQPQHF
TRBJ2-7 | - | - | TRBV5-1 | TGCGCCAGCAGCTCAAACCAGGGGTGGGGGCAGTACTTC | CASSSNQGWGQYF
TRBJ1-5 | TRBD1 | - | TRBV28 | TGTGCCAGCAGGCCGGGACAGGGCAATCAGCCCCAGCATTTT | CASRPGQGNQPQHF
TRBJ1-1 | - | few | TRBV27 | TGTGCCAGCAGTTTGTTGGGGGCCGGGAACACTGAAGCTTTCTTT | CASSLLGAGNTEAFF
TRBJ1-1 | - | - | TRBV10-3 | TGTGCCATCGGTCGAGTGGGGAACACTGAAGCTTTCTTT | CAIGRVGNTEAFF
TRBJ1-2 | - | few | TRBV7-2 | TGTGCCAGCAGCTTAACCCGGGACACTCCCCGCGGCTACACCTTC | CASSLTRDTPRGYTF
TRBJ2-5 | TRBD2 | - | TRBV30 | TGTGCCTGGAGTGGGCTAGCGGGAGGAGAGACCCAGTACTTC | CAWSGLAGGETQYF
TRBJ2-1 | - | - | TRBV9 | TGTGCCAGCAGCGCCCGGGAAAATGAGCAGTTCTTC | CASSARENEQFF
TRBJ2-6 | TRBD1 | - | TRBV5-3 | TGTGCCAGAAGCTTGGAGACAGGGCCTACATCTGGGGCCAACGTCCTGACTTTC | CARSLETGPTSGANVLTF
TRBJ1-3 | - | once | TRBV7-2 | TGTGCCAGCAAGGGAAACTCTGGAAACACCATATATTTT | CASKGNSGNTIYF
TRBJ2-3 | - | few | TRBV14 | TGTGCCAGCAGCCAACCCCCTCGGGGAACGCAGTATTTT | CASSQPPRGTQYF
TRBJ1-1 | - | - | TRBV14 | TGTGCCAGCAGCCGAGGACAGTTGGTGAAGCTCCCCACATTCTTT | CASSRGQLVKLPTFF
TRBJ2-6 | - | - | TRBV30 | TGTGCCTGGAGTGTATCTAGTTCTGGGGCCAACGTCCTGACTTTC | CAWSVSSSGANVLTF
TRBJ2-7 | - | - | TRBV7-9 | TGTGCCAGCAGCTTAGAGGGAGGCGAGCAGTACTTC | CASSLEGGEQYF
TRBJ2-3 | - | - | TRBV18 | TGTGCCAGCTCACCTAATGAGCGGGCCCTAGATACGCAGTATTTT | CASSPNERALDTQYF
TRBJ1-1 | - | - | TRBV5-1 | TGCGCCAGCAGCTTGGGGAGTGGAGACACTGAAGCTTTCTTT | CASSLGSGDTEAFF
TRBJ2-7 | - | - | TRBV19 | TGTGCCAGTAGTATATCGGACACCTCCTACGAGCAGTACTTC | CASSISDTSYEQYF
TRBJ2-7 | - | - | TRBV28 | TGTGCCAGCAGTTTACCGGGAGCGTCCTACGAGCAGTACTTC | CASSLPGASYEQYF
TRBJ2-3 | - | - | TRBV5-1 | TGCGCCAGCAGCTTAATACCTTCTACCTCGGATACGCAGTATTTT | CASSLIPSTSDTQYF
TRBJ2-7 | - | few | TRBV2 | TGTGCCAGCAGTGACCCTAGGTACCCCTACGAGCAGTACTTC | CASSDPRYPYEQYF
TRBJ1-2 | - | - | TRBV2 | TGTGCCAGCAATGAGGGGGGCCGTTATGGCTACACCTTC | CASNEGGRYGYTF
TRBJ1-5 | - | - | TRBV7-2 | TGTGCCAGCAGCCCCGACGGGAATCAGCCCCAGCATTTT | CASSPDGNQPQHF
TRBJ2-5 | - | - | TRBV5-1 | TGCGCCAGCAGCTTGTTAACCCACAGACAAGAGACCCAGTACTTC | CASSLLTHRQETQYF
TRBJ1-1 | - | - | TRBV6-5 | TGTGCCAGCAGTTACATCCCAGGGGAGCTAGCTTTCTTT | CASSYIPGELAFF
TRBJ2-2 | - | - | TRBV19 | TGTGCCAGTAGTCCGATTGAGGGAGGCCTCACCGGGGAGCTGTTTTTT | CASSPIEGGLTGELFF
TRBJ2-7 | - | - | TRBV7-3 | TGTGCCAGCAGCTTACTCCCAAACTACGAGCAGTACTTC | CASSLLPNYEQYF
TRBJ1-5 | - | many | TRBV14 | TGTGCCAGCAGCCAAGAGCAGCCCCAGCATTTT | CASSQEQPQHF
TRBJ1-5 | - | - | TRBV19 | TGTGCCAGTAGTATCGGGCAGGACGATCAGCCCCAGCATTTT | CASSIGQDDQPQHF
TRBJ2-7 | TRBD2 | - | TRBV28 | TGTGCCAGCAGTTGGGGGAGGGGCGCCGAGCAGTACTTC | CASSWGRGAEQYF
TRBJ1-5 | - | - | TRBV19 | TGTGCCAGTAGTATTCCGGAATTTCAGCCCCAGCATTTT | CASSIPEFQPQHF